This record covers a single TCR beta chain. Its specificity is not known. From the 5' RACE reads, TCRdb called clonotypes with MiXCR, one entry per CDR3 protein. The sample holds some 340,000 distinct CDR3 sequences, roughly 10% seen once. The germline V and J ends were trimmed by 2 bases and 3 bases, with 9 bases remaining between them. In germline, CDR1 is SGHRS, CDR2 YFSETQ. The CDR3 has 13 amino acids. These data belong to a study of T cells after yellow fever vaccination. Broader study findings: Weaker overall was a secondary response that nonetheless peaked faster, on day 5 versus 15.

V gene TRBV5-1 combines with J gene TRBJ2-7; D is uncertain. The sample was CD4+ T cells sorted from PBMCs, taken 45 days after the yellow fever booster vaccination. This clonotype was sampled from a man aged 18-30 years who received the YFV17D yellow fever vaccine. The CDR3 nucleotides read TGCGCCAGCAGCTTCAGTCTAGACTACGAGCAGTACTTC. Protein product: CASSFSLDYEQYF.